A single T cell receptor beta chain is shown here with its context. What it binds is unknown. Sequencing was performed with immunoSEQ multiplex PCR; in TCRdb, only in-frame clones are kept and a portion is missing. The data contain 50,000 to 60,000 clones, around nine tenths of them singletons. This entry is derived from a study of T cell responses to AZD1222 COVID-19 vaccine. General study results and limits: Donors were chiefly white British, with a greater number of females, and clonal diversity was perhaps underestimated.

Germline-derived CDR1 and CDR2 are SGHNT and YYREEE (reference sequence). The CDR3 has 15 amino acids. V gave up 4 bases and J gave up 7 bases; unmatched junction bases: 7. V usage is TRBV5-4 and J usage is TRBJ2-1, with TRBD2 matching 11 bases. The sequences come from peripheral blood, collected on day 0 of AZD1222 vaccination. The clonotype was recovered from an adult in good health. The CDR3 region has the DNA TGTGCCAGCAGCAATAGCGGGAGGGCGGGGAATGAGCAGTTCTTC. Amino acid sequence: CASSNSGRAGNEQFF.